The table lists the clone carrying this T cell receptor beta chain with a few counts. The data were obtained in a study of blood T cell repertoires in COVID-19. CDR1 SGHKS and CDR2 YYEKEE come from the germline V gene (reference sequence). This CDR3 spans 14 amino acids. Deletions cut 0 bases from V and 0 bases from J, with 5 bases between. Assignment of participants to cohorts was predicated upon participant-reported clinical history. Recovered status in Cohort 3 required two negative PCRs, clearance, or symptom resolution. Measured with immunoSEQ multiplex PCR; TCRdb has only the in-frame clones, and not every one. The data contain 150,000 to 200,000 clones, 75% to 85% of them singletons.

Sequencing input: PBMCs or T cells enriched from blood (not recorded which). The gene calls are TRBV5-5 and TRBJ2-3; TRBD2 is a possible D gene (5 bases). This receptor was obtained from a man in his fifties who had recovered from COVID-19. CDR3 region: CASSLGLSTDTQYF. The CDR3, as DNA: TGTGCCAGCAGCTTGGGACTAAGCACAGATACGCAGTATTTT.